Shown below are 24 T cell receptor beta chains from a single sample sequenced in a study of siplizumab effects on memory and regulatory T cells. Libraries were prepared by immunoSEQ multiplex PCR; TCRdb keeps only in-frame clonotypes and omits some of them. The sample lists fewer than 120,000 clones; roughly 92% were seen once. Sequencing was performed on CD4+ T cells sorted from blood. Receptors originate from a human donor in good health.

The CDR3 DNA reads TGTGCCAGCAGTTTCCCGGTCAGGAACACTGAAGCTTTCTTT. It codes for CASSFPVRNTEAFF. The chain uses TRBV6-5 and TRBJ1-1; D is ambiguous. This CDR3 is built from 14 residues. Germline CDR1 MNHEY, CDR2 SVGAGI. The germline V and J ends were trimmed by 4 bases and 1 base, with 10 bases remaining between them.

The chain links TRBV19 to TRBJ1-5; TRBD1 matches 8 bases. Trimming took 4 bases from V and 7 from J; bases not matched to a gene: 9. The CDR3 runs 15 residues. The germline gives CDR1 LNHDA, CDR2 SQIVND (reference sequence). The CDR3: CASSTRTGLGQPQHF. CDR3 DNA: TGTGCCAGTAGTACACGGACAGGGCTCGGACAGCCCCAGCATTTT.

The chain carries TRBV9 and TRBJ1-1, with D hard to call. This CDR3 has 14 amino acids. Trimming pared 4 bases from V and 2 bases from J, leaving 12 bases between. Germline CDR1 and CDR2: SGDLS and YYNGEE. This CDR3 is CASSPRLGNTEAFF. CDR3 sequence (DNA): TGTGCCAGCAGCCCCAGGCTTGGCAACACTGAAGCTTTCTTT.

The chain recombines TRBV14 with TRBJ2-1, with 8 positions matching TRBD2. The CDR3 totals 17 residues. V was pared by 0 bases and J by 8 bases, with 12 bases of the junction left unmatched. Germline-derived CDR1 and CDR2 are SGHDN and FVKESK. The CDR3 loop is CASSQDYGGGTRDEQFF. In DNA form, the CDR3 reads TGTGCCAGCAGCCAAGATTACGGCGGGGGGACCCGGGATGAGCAGTTCTTC.

This clone was counted once. CDR3 coding DNA: TGTGCCAGCAGTGACCGCCAGGGACAGGGGCATGGCTACACCTTC. As protein: CASSDRQGQGHGYTF. V usage is TRBV25-1 and J usage is TRBJ1-2; TRBD1 matches 10 bases. Losses at the gene ends were 3 bases for V and 6 bases for J; bases not matched to a gene: 7. Germline-derived CDR1 and CDR2 are MGHDK and SYGVNS. There are 15 residues in the CDR3.

This clone has a single count. The chain joins TRBV19 to TRBJ1-1; tentatively, D is TRBD1 (5 bases). V lost 1 base, J lost 1 base, and 16 bases lay in between. CDR1 LNHDA and CDR2 SQIVND come from the germline V gene (reference sequence). The CDR3 totals 17 residues. CDR3 bases: TGTGCCAGTAGTATAGCTTCACCAGGGAGGGGGAACACTGAAGCTTTCTTT. This translates into CASSIASPGRGNTEAFF. Variable domain in full (rest from reference TRBV19 and TRBJ1-1): DGGITQSPKYLFRKEGQNVTLSCEQNLNHDAMYWYRQDPGQGLRLIYYSQIVNDFQKGDIAEGYSVSREKKESFPLTVTSAQKNPTAFYLCASSIASPGRGNTEAFFGQGTRLTVV.

This chain uses TRBV5-1 with TRBJ1-2; D is undetermined. V was clipped by 4 bases and J by 3 bases, with 16 bases between them. The CDR3 totals 15 residues. Per the germline V gene, CDR1 is SGHRS and CDR2 is YFSETQ. CDR3 sequence reads: CASSKPLPDHYGYTF. In DNA form, the CDR3 reads TGCGCCAGCAGCAAACCCCTGCCAGATCACTATGGCTACACCTTC.

The chain employs TRBV18 and TRBJ2-7; 8 nucleotides agree with TRBD1. The CDR3 extends over 14 amino acids. V lost 3 bases and J lost 2; bases outside the gene matches: 3. Germline-derived CDR1 and CDR2 are KGHSH and LQKENI. CDR3 protein: CASSPGTGAYEQYF. The CDR3 nucleotides are TGTGCCAGCTCACCGGGGACAGGTGCCTACGAGCAGTACTTC.

The chain employs TRBV2 and TRBJ1-5; perhaps TRBD1 as D (6 bases). V was cut by 6 bases and J by 3 bases, with 15 bases left in between. The CDR3 sequence is 15 residues long. Germline V CDR1 and CDR2: SNHLY, FYNNEI. CDR3 nucleotides: TGTGCCAGCAGGTTTAGGGACATCCCCAATCAGCCCCAGCATTTT. This codes for CASRFRDIPNQPQHF.

The chain carries TRBV19 and TRBJ2-7; tentatively, D is TRBD1 (5 bases). Germline CDR1 is LNHDA and CDR2 is SQIVND (reference sequence). The CDR3 is 15 amino acids. With 3 bases removed from V and 0 bases from J, the gap between germline ends came to 12 bases. The CDR3 DNA follows: TGTGCCAGTAGTATTTACCAGGGTACCTCCTACGAGCAGTACTTC. Amino acid sequence: CASSIYQGTSYEQYF.

The chain links TRBV4-2 to TRBJ2-7; perhaps TRBD2 as D (6 bases). CDR1 and CDR2 from the germline V gene are LGHNA and YNFKEQ. This CDR3 contains 13 residues. V was clipped by 3 bases and J by 7 bases, with 13 bases between them. CDR3 sequence: CASSHAGRIEQYF. CDR3 coding DNA: TGTGCCAGCAGCCACGCGGGACGGATTGAGCAGTACTTC.

On this clone: The final CDR3 position lacks the conserved phenylalanine or tryptophan, pointing to a likely read error. No DNA is shown, since the ends of the CDR3 on it are uncertain; the CDR3 is the one TCRdb lists. The chain employs TRBV7-9 and TRBJ2-7. Germline values: CDR1 SEHNR, CDR2 FQNEAQ (reference sequence). With termini counted, the CDR3 has 9 amino acids. This CDR3 reads CASSFSLSA.

V gene TRBV9 combines with J gene TRBJ1-1; D may be TRBD1 (6 bases). The CDR3 contains 17 residues. Germline values: CDR1 SGDLS, CDR2 YYNGEE. Trimming removed 0 bases from V and 4 bases from J, with 19 bases in between. As DNA, the CDR3 is TGTGCCAGCAGCGTAGGAGGGGGGCTCCCCTCCGGCACTGAAGCTTTCTTT. It translates to CASSVGGGLPSGTEAFF.

The chain combines TRBV6-1 with TRBJ1-1, with TRBD1 as a possible D gene (5 bases). Trimming removed 5 bases from V and 1 base from J, with 8 bases in between. CDR3 size: 13 residues. The germline V gene encodes CDR1 MNHNS and CDR2 SASEGT. The CDR3 here is CASSSGRNTEAFF. CDR3 sequence (DNA): TGTGCCAGCAGTTCGGGACGGAACACTGAAGCTTTCTTT.

The chain joins TRBV12-5 to TRBJ1-5; 10 bases align to TRBD1. This CDR3 comprises 15 residues. The ends lost 6 bases at V and 3 bases at J; junction bases unmatched: 5. CDR1 is LGHNT, CDR2 FRNRAP, per germline. As DNA, the CDR3 is TGTGCTAGTGGCAAAGACAGGGGGCTCAATCAGCCCCAGCATTTT. This codes for CASGKDRGLNQPQHF.

The chain links TRBV12-5 to TRBJ2-7, with a tentative D call TRBD1 (6 bases). V shed 5 bases and J shed 5 bases, with 13 bases lying between them. This CDR3 is built from 13 residues. Germline loops: CDR1 LGHNT, CDR2 FRNRAP. The CDR3 region is CASGNSNRDEQYF. The CDR3, as DNA: TGTGCTAGTGGTAACTCAAACAGGGACGAGCAGTACTTC.

The V call is TRBV18, the J call TRBJ1-2, with D unresolved. This CDR3 contains 16 residues. Trimming took off 4 bases at V and 1 base at J, with 16 bases between the two ends. The germline gives CDR1 KGHSH, CDR2 LQKENI. CDR3 DNA sequence: TGTGCCAGCTCACTCCCATTAGTGGACGTTAACTATGGCTACACCTTC. Its translation is CASSLPLVDVNYGYTF.

J is TRBJ1-5 and V is TRBV10-3, with no clear D. Germline-derived CDR1 and CDR2 are ENHRY and SYGVKD. This CDR3 region has 14 residues. The V gene lost 4 bases and the J gene lost 0 bases, with 7 bases spanning the gap. CDR3: CAISAEDSNQPQHF. CDR3 nucleotides: TGTGCCATCAGTGCTGAGGATAGCAATCAGCCCCAGCATTTT.

V is TRBV6-1 and J is TRBJ1-2, with 8 bases that match TRBD1. The CDR3 contains 13 residues. With V trimmed by 6 bases and J by 0 bases, 0 bases remained unmatched. CDR1 is MNHNS and CDR2 is SASEGT in the germline V gene. The CDR3 sequence is CASRDRANYGYTF. The CDR3 DNA is TGTGCCAGCAGGGACAGGGCTAACTATGGCTACACCTTC.

This chain joins TRBV5-1 and TRBJ1-1, with a tentative D call TRBD1 (5 bases). V lost 0 bases to trimming and J lost 5 bases, with 11 bases between them. The CDR3 totals 14 residues. Germline V gene data show CDR1 as SGHRS and CDR2 as YFSETQ. CDR3 sequence reads: CASSLALRGTEAFF. In DNA, the CDR3 is TGCGCCAGCAGCTTGGCCTTGAGGGGTACTGAAGCTTTCTTT. The full variable domain, with the rest looked up from reference TRBV5-1 and TRBJ1-1, is KAGVTQTPRYLIKTRGQQVTLSCSPISGHRSVSWYQQTPGQGLQFLFEYFSETQRNKGNFPGRFSGRQFSNSRSEMNVSTLELGDSALYLCASSLALRGTEAFFGQGTRLTVV.

This clone was detected once. The chain has TRBV5-1 and TRBJ2-5; TRBD1 or TRBD2 may be the D gene (7 bases each). The CDR3 is 14 residues long. From germline, CDR1 is SGHRS and CDR2 YFSETQ. Trimming took off 9 bases at V and 4 bases at J, with 19 bases between the two ends. CDR3 nucleotides: TGCGCCACCAAACCAAAGCGGGACAGAGAGACCCAGTACTTC. The encoded protein is CATKPKRDRETQYF.

This chain connects TRBV30 to TRBJ1-5; D possibly corresponds to TRBD1 (5 bases). The germline gives CDR1 GTSNPN, CDR2 SVGIG (reference sequence). The CDR3 runs to 14 residues. V was shortened by 5 bases and J by 0 bases, with 11 bases between the two germline ends. The CDR3 coding sequence is TGTGCCTGGTCTCGGGGGGGTAGCAATCAGCCCCAGCATTTT. This codes for CAWSRGGSNQPQHF. The variable domain in full, completed from reference TRBV30 and TRBJ1-5, reads SQTIHQWPATLVQPVGSPLSLECTVEGTSNPNLYWYRQAAGRGLQLLFYSVGIGQISSEVPQNLSASRPQDRQFILSSKKLLLSDSGFYLCAWSRGGSNQPQHFGDGTRLSIL.

The chain links TRBV21-1 to TRBJ1-5; TRBD1, as called in the table, went unchecked against the DNA. TRBV21-1 is designated a pseudogene. This CDR3 is built from 19 residues. CDR3 sequence reads: CASSKEEDRGKLGNQPQHF. CDR3 nucleotides: TGTGCCAGCAGCAAAGAGGAGGACAGGGGTAAGTTGGGCAATCAGCCCCAGCATTTT.

The chain links TRBV4-2 to TRBJ2-1; no firm D call. Trimming removed 0 bases from V and 3 bases from J, with 6 bases in between. The length of the CDR3 is 14 residues. Germline V gene data show CDR1 as LGHNA and CDR2 as YNFKEQ. CDR3 in DNA: TGTGCCAGCAGCCAAGATACGATCTACAATGAGCAGTTCTTC. This sequence encodes CASSQDTIYNEQFF.